What follows are 7 T cell receptor beta chains derived from one specimen sequenced in a study of blood T cell repertoires in COVID-19. The protocol was immunoSEQ multiplex PCR, while the TCRdb copy is restricted to in-frame clones and leaves out a portion. The sample gives about 73,000 clones, roughly three quarters of which show up once; about 2.2% is in the top ten. Sequenced: peripheral blood. The origin of the receptors is a man between 65 and 80 years old with COVID-19, enrolled during active disease.

The V and J genes are TRBV28 and TRBJ1-2; D call uncertain. CDR1 MDHEN and CDR2 SYDVKM come from the germline V gene. The CDR3 is 12 residues long. Between the trimmed V and J ends, which lost 5 bases and 4 bases, there was a span of 8 bases. The CDR3 coding sequence is TGTGCCAGCAGTGTCCGGGGCTATGGCTACACCTTC. It specifies CASSVRGYGYTF.

The V call is TRBV7-9, the J call TRBJ1-2; D is ambiguous. The V end was cut by 4 bases, the J end by 5 bases, with 14 bases between. Per germline, CDR1 SEHNR and CDR2 FQNEAQ (reference sequence). CDR3 length: 14 amino acids. Here the CDR3 DNA reads TGTGCCAGCAGCTCCCCCGAAAGTCGGTATGGCTACACCTTC. Amino acid sequence: CASSSPESRYGYTF.

The chain joins TRBV11-3 to TRBJ2-1, with 13 bases lining up with TRBD2. V shed 3 bases and J 8 bases; nucleotides not matched to a gene: 7. From germline, CDR1 is SGHNT and CDR2 YENEEA. This CDR3 has 16 amino acids. CDR3: CASSLYGTSGKYEQFF. In nucleotides, the CDR3 is TGTGCCAGCAGCTTGTATGGGACTAGCGGGAAGTATGAGCAGTTCTTC.

The chain employs TRBV6-2 or TRBV6-3 and TRBJ1-5; D is unresolved. The CDR3 extends over 13 amino acids. CDR1 is MNHEY and CDR2 is SVGEGT in the germline V gene. V lost 5 bases, J lost 5 bases, and 10 bases lay in between. The CDR3 region has the DNA TGTGCCAGCAGTGTTGTCCGGGATCAGCCCCAGCATTTT. Amino acid sequence: CASSVVRDQPQHF.

The gene calls are TRBV30 and TRBJ2-7; perhaps TRBD1 as D (5 bases). CDR1 and CDR2 from the germline V gene are GTSNPN and SVGIG (reference sequence). There are 14 residues in the CDR3. With 0 bases removed from V and 5 bases from J, the gap between germline ends came to 14 bases. The CDR3 region has the DNA TGTGCCTGGAGTGTGGGGATGGGGCTCCACGAGCAGTACTTC. It translates to CAWSVGMGLHEQYF.

J is TRBJ2-7 and V is TRBV4-1, with 7 bases matching TRBD1. Germline lookup yields CDR1 MGHRA and CDR2 YSYEKL. V was pared by 5 bases and J by 7 bases, with 14 bases of the junction left unmatched. The CDR3 has 15 residues. The CDR3 DNA sequence: TGCGCCAGCAGCTCCCCCGGACAGGTCCCTCTGGAGCAGTACTTC. This gives the protein CASSSPGQVPLEQYF.

The chain is built from TRBV7-2 and TRBJ1-6, with 9 bases identical to TRBD1. CDR3 size: 16 residues. Germline V CDR1 and CDR2: SGHTA, FQGNSA. V shed 5 bases, J shed 9 bases, and the junction held 11 bases outside the gene matches. This CDR3 is CASSISGTGTISPLHF. Written as DNA, the CDR3 is TGTGCCAGCAGCATCTCCGGGACAGGGACAATTTCACCCCTCCACTTT. The complete variable domain, with remaining parts taken from reference TRBV7-2 and TRBJ1-6, reads GAGVSQSPSNKVTEKGKDVELRCDPISGHTALYWYRQSLGQGLEFLIYFQGNSAPDKSGLPSDRFSAERTGGSVSTLTIQRTQQEDSAVYLCASSISGTGTISPLHFGNGTRLTVT.